What follows describes a single T cell receptor beta chain. These data come from a study of blood T cell repertoires in COVID-19. Study information: PBMCs, B-cell-depleted T cells, or T cells were the source of the cDNA or gDNA that made up the material.

TCRdb's copy holds only in-frame clones and misses some; the assay was immunoSEQ multiplex PCR. Counted here are roughly 130,000 clones, around 87% occurring once; the ten biggest clones make up approximately 4%. The length of the CDR3 is 14 residues. V was trimmed by 6 bases and J by 1 base, leaving 10 bases between them. Germline assignment: CDR1 MNHEY and CDR2 SVGAGI. This clonotype originated in a woman aged 60-70 years with acute or convalescent COVID-19. Material for sequencing was peripheral blood. The gene calls are TRBV6-5 and TRBJ2-1; D perhaps matches TRBD1 (6 bases). CDR3: CASSLQGSYNEQFF. Here the CDR3 DNA reads TGTGCCAGCAGCCTACAGGGTTCCTACAATGAGCAGTTCTTC.